This T cell receptor (beta chain) was recovered during a study of response to subunit inactivated influenza vaccine. The study's findings and limits: That few new T cells are recruited by each seasonal influenza vaccination was the authors' suggestion.

Using its own MiXCR run on the RT-PCR reads, TCRdb lists one record per CDR3 protein. The table has about 160,000 distinct CDR3 sequences, roughly a tenth seen once. In this sample, this clonotype turned up a few times. The antigen is unknown. V was shortened by 0 bases and J by 0 bases, with 15 bases between the two germline ends. There are 17 residues in the CDR3. Germline loops: CDR1 MNHEY, CDR2 SVGAGI. The chain links TRBV6-5 to TRBJ2-7; D is possibly TRBD2 (6 bases). This receptor was obtained from a man aged 50 or older who received an inactivated influenza vaccine. The material sequenced was non-naive T cells sorted from PBMCs, taken 40 to 50 days after vaccination. The CDR3 region has the DNA TGTGCCAGCAGTTACTCGTTATATGGAGGGAACTCCTACGAGCAGTACTTC. This sequence encodes CASSYSLYGGNSYEQYF.